The clone carrying this T cell receptor (beta chain) was detected ten times or more. This entry is derived from a study of T cells after yellow fever vaccination. By 5'RACE template switching, TCR cDNA was produced, with a universal primer site and UMIs added in the process. One entry per CDR3 protein, called by TCRdb with MiXCR from the 5' RACE reads. The table lists around 70,000 distinct CDR3 sequences, more than 5.5% of them singletons, with around 32% in the top ten. The sequence was collected from a man aged 18 to 30 who received the YFV17D yellow fever vaccine. This material consisted of CD8+ T cells sorted from PBMCs, taken around 5 days after the first yellow fever vaccination.

The CDR3 DNA reads as TGTGCCAGCAGTACGGGGCAGTCTCCGGATACGCAGTATTTT. This sequence encodes CASSTGQSPDTQYF. This chain joins TRBV6-1 and TRBJ2-3; TRBD1 or TRBD2 may be the D gene (5 bases each). Germline CDR1 MNHNS, CDR2 SASEGT. The CDR3 totals 14 residues. Trimming cost V 5 bases and J 6 bases, with 15 bases left between them.